This T cell receptor (beta chain) stems from a study of T cells in women clearing cervical HPV infection. About the research overall: Control women cleared a single incident HPV16 infection within 12 months.

The method was immunoSEQ multiplex PCR; TCRdb's version includes in-frame clones alone and lacks a portion of them. The ten top clones account for approximately 4.2%, within a sample of 30,000 to 35,000 clones. As concerns this clone: Its antigen is still unknown. Coverage ceases 3 residues before the CDR3 finishes, and the germline J gene fills in the end.

Germline V gene data show CDR1 as MNHNS and CDR2 as SASEGT. This CDR3 has 14 amino acids. V shed 1 base, J shed 9 bases, and the junction held 1 base outside the gene matches. Study-wide results and caveats: Cases and controls were distinguished at AUC 0.83 by richness and V genes.

The V call is TRBV6-1, the J call TRBJ1-6, with 9 bases that match TRBD1. The receptor was derived from a woman between 18 and 75 years old with a cervical HPV16 infection that either progressed to CIN3+ or cleared (not recorded which). What was sequenced was blood buffy coat. CDR3 loop: CASSEDRGLSPLHF. Partial CDR3 DNA: TGTGCCAGCAGTGAAGACAGGGGGCTTTCACCC.